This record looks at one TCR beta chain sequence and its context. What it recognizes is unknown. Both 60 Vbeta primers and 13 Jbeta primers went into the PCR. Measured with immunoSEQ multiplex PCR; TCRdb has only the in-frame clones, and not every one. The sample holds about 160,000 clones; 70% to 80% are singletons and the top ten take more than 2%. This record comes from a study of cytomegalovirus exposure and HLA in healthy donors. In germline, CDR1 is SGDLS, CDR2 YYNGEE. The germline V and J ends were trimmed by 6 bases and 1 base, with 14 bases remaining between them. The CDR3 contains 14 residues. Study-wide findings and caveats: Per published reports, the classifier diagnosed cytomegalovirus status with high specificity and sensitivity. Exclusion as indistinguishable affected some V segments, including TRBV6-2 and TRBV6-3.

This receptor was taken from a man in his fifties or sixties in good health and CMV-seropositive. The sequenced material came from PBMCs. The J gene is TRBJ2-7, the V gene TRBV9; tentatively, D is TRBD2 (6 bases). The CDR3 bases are TGTGCCAGCACCGTCCCCGGGGGATCCTACGAGCAGTACTTC. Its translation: CASTVPGGSYEQYF.